The rows below give T cell receptor beta chains drawn from one sample of a study of blood T cell repertoires in COVID-19. Data came from immunoSEQ multiplex PCR; TCRdb stores just in-frame clones and leaves some out. The profile shows approximately 220,000 clones, approximately 81% of them singletons. Source material: peripheral blood. These receptor sequences come from a woman older than 75 with acute or convalescent COVID-19. CDR3s include the opening cysteine and the closing phenylalanine or tryptophan. The D gene is left open where the match is weak. Expanded clones are given a class, and other clones once, few, many or no size at all.

16,NA,TRBV3-1/TRBV3-2,NA,TRBJ1-6,TGTGCCAGCAGCCAAGTAAAAACGGTCTATAATTCACCCCTCCACTTT,CASSQVKTVYNSPLHF
12,NA,TRBV10-3,NA,TRBJ1-1,TGTGCCATCAGTGCGACAGCCGATGAAGCTTTCTTT,CAISATADEAFF
15,NA,TRBV19,TRBD1,TRBJ1-1,TGTGCCAGTAGTAGAGTCATAACTTCAGGGGGCGAGGCTTTCTTT,CASSRVITSGGEAFF
18,NA,TRBV4-2,TRBD2,TRBJ2-2,TGTGCCAGCAGCCAAGCCCTAACTAGCGCCTCGGGCACCGGGGAGCTGTTTTTT,CASSQALTSASGTGELFF
14,many,TRBV7-9,TRBD2,TRBJ2-7,TGTGCCAGCAGCTCGACTACGGGGGGGCGCGAGCAGTACTTC,CASSSTTGGREQYF
13,NA,TRBV27,TRBD1,TRBJ1-2,TGTGCCAGCTCCCGGGACAGAAGCTATGGCTACACCTTC,CASSRDRSYGYTF
13,NA,TRBV18,NA,TRBJ1-1,TGTGCCAGCTCACCACCAAGTCGGACTGAAGCTTTCTTT,CASSPPSRTEAFF
15,NA,TRBV19,NA,TRBJ2-2,TGTGCCAGTACCCTGCAGGGGACGAACACCGGGGAGCTGTTTTTT,CASTLQGTNTGELFF
14,NA,TRBV14,NA,TRBJ2-7,TGTGCCAGCAGCTGGGGCGGCGGCTCCTACGAGCAGTACTTC,CASSWGGGSYEQYF
14,few,TRBV20-1,TRBD2,TRBJ2-7,TGCAGTGCTAGTCGGTTGCGGGGGGTCGACGAGCAGTACTTC,CSASRLRGVDEQYF
13,few,TRBV30,NA,TRBJ2-7,TGTGCCTGGAGTGAGGACACCTTCTACGAGCAGTACTTC,CAWSEDTFYEQYF
19,NA,TRBV15,TRBD1,TRBJ2-6,TGTGCCACCAGCAGAGACACTGGACAGGGTATATCTGGGGCCAACGTCCTGACTTTC,CATSRDTGQGISGANVLTF
14,NA,TRBV6-2/TRBV6-3,TRBD1,TRBJ1-1,TGTGCCAGCAGTGTAACAGGGGGAGTCACTGAAGCTTTCTTT,CASSVTGGVTEAFF
13,NA,TRBV10-3,NA,TRBJ2-5,NA,CAISSSGGETQYF
13,NA,TRBV27,NA,TRBJ2-6,TGTGCCAGCTATCAGAGGGGGGCCAACGTCCTGACTTTC,CASYQRGANVLTF
16,NA,TRBV7-3,NA,TRBJ2-3,TGTGCCAGCAGTCCAGAGGGGAGGGGGGGCACAGATACGCAGTATTTT,CASSPEGRGGTDTQYF
13,NA,TRBV18,NA,TRBJ1-1,TGTGCCAGCTCACCGCGGGCCTACACTGAAGCTTTCTTT,CASSPRAYTEAFF
15,NA,TRBV24-1,TRBD1,TRBJ2-7,TGTGCCACCAGTGAGCCGACAGGGTTTAGGTACGAGCAGTACTTC,CATSEPTGFRYEQYF
14,NA,TRBV27,TRBD2,TRBJ2-2,TGTGCCAGCAGGCGACTAGCGGGCACCGGGGAGCTGTTTTTT,CASRRLAGTGELFF
14,NA,TRBV5-4,NA,TRBJ2-7,TGTGCCAGCAGCTTGGGTCCCGCGGGTTACGAGCAGTACTTC,CASSLGPAGYEQYF
16,NA,TRBV7-9,TRBD1,TRBJ1-2,TGTGCCAGCAGCCGAGGACAGGGGACGTATTATGATGGCTACACCTTC,CASSRGQGTYYDGYTF
14,NA,TRBV27,TRBD1,TRBJ2-5,TGTGCCAGCAGTCACACAGGGGTCCCAGAGACCCAGTACTTC,CASSHTGVPETQYF
13,NA,TRBV11-2,TRBD1,TRBJ2-7,TGTGCCAGCAGCCAGGACAGGGGAGGCGAGCAGTACTTC,CASSQDRGGEQYF
18,NA,TRBV4-2,NA,TRBJ1-3,TGTGCCAGCAGCCAAGATTCGATTATTACAGGGTCCGGAAACACCATATATTTT,CASSQDSIITGSGNTIYF
16,NA,TRBV7-6,TRBD1,TRBJ1-2,TGTGCCAGCAGCCTCTTGCACAGACAGGGCCAGGGTGGCTACACCTTC,CASSLLHRQGQGGYTF
17,once,TRBV18,NA,TRBJ1-3,TGTGCCAGCTCATCAACACCTGGGGGAGGTTCTGGAAACACCATATATTTT,CASSSTPGGGSGNTIYF
14,NA,TRBV18,NA,TRBJ1-2,TGTGCCAGCTCACCAGAGGACAGTCAGTTTGGCTACACCTTC,CASSPEDSQFGYTF
13,NA,TRBV20-1,NA,TRBJ2-5,TGCAGTGCTAGTGGCCTAGCGAGAGAGACCCAGTACTTC,CSASGLARETQYF
14,NA,TRBV28,TRBD1,TRBJ2-7,TGTGCCAGCATCGCCGGGACAGGACTATACGAGCAGTACTTC,CASIAGTGLYEQYF
15,NA,TRBV27,TRBD1,TRBJ1-4,TGTGCCAGCAGTTTCCGACAGGGGGCGAGAGAAAAACTGTTTTTT,CASSFRQGAREKLFF
18,NA,TRBV27,NA,TRBJ1-5,TGTGCCAGCAAGGCTGGAGGTGCGGGAGGGATTAGCAATCAGCCCCAGCATTTT,CASKAGGAGGISNQPQHF